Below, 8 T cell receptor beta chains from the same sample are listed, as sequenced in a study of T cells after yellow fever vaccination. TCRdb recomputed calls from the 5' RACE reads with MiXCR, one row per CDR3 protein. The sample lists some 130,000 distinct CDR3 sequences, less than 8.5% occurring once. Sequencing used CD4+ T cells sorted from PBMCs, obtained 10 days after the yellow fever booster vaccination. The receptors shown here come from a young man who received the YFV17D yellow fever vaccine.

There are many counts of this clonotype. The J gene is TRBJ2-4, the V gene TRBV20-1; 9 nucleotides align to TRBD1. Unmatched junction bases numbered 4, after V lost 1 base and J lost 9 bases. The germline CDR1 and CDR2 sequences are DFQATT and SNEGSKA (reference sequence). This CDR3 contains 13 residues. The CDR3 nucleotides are TGCAGTGCTAGAGTGACGGGACAGGGCATTCAGTACTTC. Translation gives CSARVTGQGIQYF.

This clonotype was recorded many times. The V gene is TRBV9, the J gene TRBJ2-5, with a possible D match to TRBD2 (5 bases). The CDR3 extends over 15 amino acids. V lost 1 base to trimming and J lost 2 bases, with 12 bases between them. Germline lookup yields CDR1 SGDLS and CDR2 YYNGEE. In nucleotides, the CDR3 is TGTGCCAGCAGCGTATCAGCACGGGGACAAGAGACCCAGTACTTC. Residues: CASSVSARGQETQYF.

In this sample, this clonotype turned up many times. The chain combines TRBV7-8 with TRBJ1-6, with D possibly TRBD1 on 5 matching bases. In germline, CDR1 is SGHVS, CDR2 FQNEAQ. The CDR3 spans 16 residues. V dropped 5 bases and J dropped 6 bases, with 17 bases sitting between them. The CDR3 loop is CASSKRQSGTNSPLHF. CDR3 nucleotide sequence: TGTGCCAGCAGCAAACGACAGTCGGGGACTAATTCACCCCTCCACTTT.

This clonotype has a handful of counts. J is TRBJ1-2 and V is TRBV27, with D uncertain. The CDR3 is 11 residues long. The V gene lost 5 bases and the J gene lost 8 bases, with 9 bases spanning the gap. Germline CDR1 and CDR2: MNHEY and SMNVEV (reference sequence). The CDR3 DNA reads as TGTGCCAGCAGTGGGCTGGGGGGCTACACCTTC. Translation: CASSGLGGYTF.

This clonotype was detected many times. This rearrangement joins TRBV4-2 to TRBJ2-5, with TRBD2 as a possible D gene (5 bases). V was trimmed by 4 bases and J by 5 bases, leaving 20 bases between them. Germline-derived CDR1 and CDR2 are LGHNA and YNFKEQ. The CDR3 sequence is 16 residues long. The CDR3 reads CASSPEGTSAMETQYF. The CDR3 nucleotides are TGTGCCAGCAGCCCCGAGGGCACTAGTGCTATGGAGACCCAGTACTTC.

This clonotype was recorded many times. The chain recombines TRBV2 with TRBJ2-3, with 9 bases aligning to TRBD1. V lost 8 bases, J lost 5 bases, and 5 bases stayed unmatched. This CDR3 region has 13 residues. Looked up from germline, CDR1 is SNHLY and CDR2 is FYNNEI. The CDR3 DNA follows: TGTGCCAGCCGGGACAGGGAGATAGATACGCAGTATTTT. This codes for CASRDREIDTQYF.

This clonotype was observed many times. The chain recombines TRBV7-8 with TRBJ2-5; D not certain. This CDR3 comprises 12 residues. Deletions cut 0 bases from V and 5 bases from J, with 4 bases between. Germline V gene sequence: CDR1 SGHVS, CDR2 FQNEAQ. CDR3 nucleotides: TGTGCCAGCAGCTTAGCCTGGGAGACCCAGTACTTC. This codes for CASSLAWETQYF.

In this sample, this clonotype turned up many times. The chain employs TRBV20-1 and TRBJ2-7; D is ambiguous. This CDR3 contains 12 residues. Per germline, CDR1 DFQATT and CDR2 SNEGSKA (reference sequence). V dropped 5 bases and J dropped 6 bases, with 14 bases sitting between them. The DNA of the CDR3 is TGCAGTGCTTCCCGGGCCTTGGGCGAGCAGTACTTC. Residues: CSASRALGEQYF.